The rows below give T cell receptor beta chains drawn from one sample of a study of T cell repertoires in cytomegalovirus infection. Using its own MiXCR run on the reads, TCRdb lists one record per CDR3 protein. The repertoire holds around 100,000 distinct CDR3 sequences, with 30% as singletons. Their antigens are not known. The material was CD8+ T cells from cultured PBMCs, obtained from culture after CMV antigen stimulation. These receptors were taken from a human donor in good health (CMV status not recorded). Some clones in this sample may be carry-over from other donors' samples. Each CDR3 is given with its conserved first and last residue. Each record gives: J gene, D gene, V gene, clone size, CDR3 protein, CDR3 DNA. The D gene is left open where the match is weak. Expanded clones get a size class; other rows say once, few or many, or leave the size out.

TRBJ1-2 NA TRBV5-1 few CASSDENSNYGYTF TGCGCCAGCAGTGATGAAAATTCTAACTATGGCTACACCTTC
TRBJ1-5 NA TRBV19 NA CASSLWGIGAPQHF TGTGCCAGTAGTCTCTGGGGGATTGGGGCCCCCCAGCATTTT
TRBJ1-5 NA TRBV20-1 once CSAKRTEGDYQPQHF TGCAGTGCTAAGAGGACAGAAGGGGACTATCAGCCCCAGCATTTT
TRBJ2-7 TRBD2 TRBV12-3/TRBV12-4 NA CASSPVSGGAISYEQYF TGTGCCAGCAGTCCGGTTTCGGGAGGGGCAATTTCCTACGAGCAGTACTTC
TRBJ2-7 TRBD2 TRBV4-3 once CASSPKTPSGGVDEQYF TGCGCCAGCAGCCCGAAGACCCCTAGCGGGGGGGTCGACGAGCAGTACTTC
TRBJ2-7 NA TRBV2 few CASSGRNSYEQYF TGTGCCAGCAGTGGGAGGAATTCCTACGAGCAGTACTTC
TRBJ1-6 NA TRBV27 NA CASSTTGGAFSYNSPLHF TGTGCCAGCAGCACGACAGGAGGGGCTTTCTCCTATAATTCACCCCTCCACTTT
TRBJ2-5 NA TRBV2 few CASREHGQLQETQYF TGTGCCAGCAGAGAACATGGACAGCTCCAAGAGACCCAGTACTTC
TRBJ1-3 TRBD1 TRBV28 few CASRGQEGNTIYF TGTGCCAGCAGAGGACAGGAAGGAAACACCATATATTTT
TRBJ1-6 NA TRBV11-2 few CATKDVNSPLHF TGTGCCACGAAGGATGTAAATTCACCCCTCCACTTT
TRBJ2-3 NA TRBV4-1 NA CASSQDGLQITDTQYF TGCGCCAGCAGCCAAGATGGGCTGCAGATCACAGATACGCAGTATTTT
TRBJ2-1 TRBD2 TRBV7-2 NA CASSWELAGGFEQFF TGTGCCAGCAGCTGGGAACTAGCGGGGGGCTTTGAGCAGTTCTTC
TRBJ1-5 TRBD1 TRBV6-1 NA CASSAPTGGLREPQHF TGTGCCAGCAGTGCCCCCACAGGGGGTCTTCGGGAGCCCCAGCATTTT
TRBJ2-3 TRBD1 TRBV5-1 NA CASSRTDRVGVPDTQYF TGCGCCAGCAGCAGAACGGACAGGGTGGGGGTCCCAGATACGCAGTATTTT
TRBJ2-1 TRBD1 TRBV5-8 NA CASSQGQGGRNEQFF TGTGCCAGCAGCCAGGGACAGGGTGGGAGGAATGAGCAGTTCTTC